This paragraph reports one TCR beta chain. V lost 2 bases to trimming and J lost 2 bases; unmatched junction nucleotides: 2. In germline, CDR1 is SGHRS, CDR2 YFSETQ. The CDR3 loop spans 15 amino acids. The study ran its PCR with 60 Vbeta and 13 Jbeta primers. TCRdb's table, derived via immunoSEQ multiplex PCR, lists solely in-frame clones and lacks some. The repertoire consists of under 200,000 clones, with 80% to 90% occurring once and the leading ten covering about 9.3%. The data were obtained in a study of cytomegalovirus exposure and HLA in healthy donors. The J gene is TRBJ2-2, the V gene TRBV5-1; TRBD1 aligns across 8 bases. What was sequenced was PBMCs. This TCR was recovered from a man younger than 35 in good health and CMV-seropositive. The CDR3 nucleotides read TGCGCCAGCAGCTTCGACAGGGGTAACACCGGGGAGCTGTTTTTT. Translating gives CASSFDRGNTGELFF.